This entry concerns a single TCR beta chain. This clone's antigen is unknown. No base qualities exist here, and no much larger clone lies one base off it. V lost 5 bases and J lost 6 bases; the stretch between them is 11 bases long. CDR1 and CDR2, looked up from the germline V gene, are SGDLS and YYNGEE. The CDR3 goes from the cysteine to the phenylalanine over 13 residues. CDR3 DNA is the only sequence kept; it has 39 bases, read in frame from the first base. These data come from a study of Ad26.COV2.S vaccination and SARS-CoV-2 variants (dated by TCRdb to about 2021). With regard to the full study: Sequencing of the TCRbeta repertoire served to evaluate the specificity and breadth of SARS-CoV-2-reactive T cell receptors following Ad26.COV2.S vaccination. A total of around 32 samples were included in the TCR-sequenced set, comprising roughly 19 Ad26.COV2.S vaccine recipients, 5 placebo recipients and 8 SARS-CoV-2 convalescent individuals.

The time point label of this sample denotes: individuals recovered from natural SARS-CoV-2 infection. Study-level results and caveats: Higher spike-specific TCR breadth was observed in Ad26.COV2.S recipients than in placebo recipients (P = 0.0014). It was noted by the authors that total T cell responses may have been underestimated by the TCR breadth and depth analyses. Vaccine and placebo recipients had similar non-spike TCR breadth, a finding consistent with the vaccine containing only spike. After vaccination, substantial breadth of spike-specific CD8+ and CD4+ T cell responses was reported.

The immunoSEQ Assay was the method used to sequence TCRbeta CDR3 regions. After extraction, genomic DNA underwent amplification by bias-controlled multiplex PCR, followed by high-throughput sequencing. On the authors' methods: To quantify the absolute abundance of each unique TCRbeta CDR3 region, sequences were collapsed and filtered. T cell fraction was estimated by normalizing TCRbeta template counts to usable DNA, with usable DNA measured through amplification of reference genes found in all nucleated cells. Repertoire TCRs were annotated as SARS-CoV-2-specific when V gene, CDR3 amino acid sequence and J gene were exactly matched to a known reactive TCR set. The reference SARS-CoV-2 TCR set was derived from MIRA and filtered for enrichment in COVID-19-positive ImmuneCODE repertoires, a step that removed public or cross-reactive TCRs. Drawing on the MIRA antigens, annotated TCRs were analysed further at the level of specific ORF or position within ORF. Depth was the summed frequency of annotated unique rearrangements, while breadth was defined as annotated unique rearrangements over total unique productive rearrangements. Group comparisons of TCR breadth used two-sided Wilcoxon rank-sum tests. TCRdb obtained this table from immuneACCESS and retained in-frame rearrangements with V and J assigned. These tables miss some clones; where compared with another copy, unresolved V genes account for less than half of the shortfall, and the remainder is unexplained. D and trimming come from the DNA, and the V and J calls and clone size come from that table. In all, the sample holds over 110,000 clones, and 70% to 90% of those were seen once. The ten largest clones add up to about 5% of the sample.

The receptor comes from a human donor who had recovered from COVID-19. Recombination joined TRBV9 with TRBJ2-2; too little of a D gene remains to name it. The sequencing here drew on peripheral blood, taken after recovery from COVID-19. The DNA sequence is TGTGCCAGCAGTGGTACCCCCCCCGGGGAGCTGTTTTTT. Translated, it reads CASSGTPPGELFF.